This T cell receptor (beta chain) was identified during a study of blood T cell repertoires in COVID-19. Across the whole study: Sources were T cells, B-cell-depleted T cells, or PBMCs; the material itself was cDNA or gDNA.

In the source study's methods: Amplifying reference gene primers gave estimates of nucleated cell counts. TCRdb's copy holds only in-frame clones and misses some; the assay was immunoSEQ multiplex PCR. The DNA gave D and trimming, while V, J and clone size come from that table. The repertoire has more than 200,000 clones, about nine tenths of them found once; the top ten carry more than 1.5%. V trimming: 0 bases; J trimming: 4 bases; junction bases outside the gene matches: 7. This CDR3 has 18 residues. The V gene's germline CDR1 is LGHNA and CDR2 YNFKEQ. Sequencing input: peripheral blood. The rearrangement uses TRBV4-2 and TRBJ2-2; 11 bases are shared with TRBD2. The sequence came from a man between 65 and 85 years old with acute or convalescent COVID-19. For the CDR3, the DNA is TGTGCCAGCAGCCAAGATTTTATAGCGGGAGGGCTCACCGGGGAGCTGTTTTTT. It specifies CASSQDFIAGGLTGELFF.